This T cell receptor beta chain was recorded in a study of blood T cell repertoires in COVID-19. Study in general: The samples span acute and convalescent COVID-19 from the United States, Italy and Spain. T cells, B-cell-depleted T cells, or PBMCs provided the cDNA or gDNA that served as material.

Germline values: CDR1 LNHNV, CDR2 YYDKDF (reference sequence). This CDR3 is built from 15 residues. With 2 bases clipped from V and 2 bases from J, the junction kept 1 base outside the gene matches. Under the authors' procedure: Reference gene primer amplification gave nucleated cell count estimates. The protocol was immunoSEQ multiplex PCR, while the TCRdb copy is restricted to in-frame clones and leaves out a portion. V and J calls and clone size are as listed in that table; D and trimming were resolved from the DNA. The sample yields approximately 13,000 clones, 80% to 90% seen once. The rearrangement joins TRBV15 to TRBJ2-7; 12 bases are shared with TRBD2. This sequence originates from a man between 50 and 59 years old with active COVID-19. Sequencing was done on a sample of peripheral blood. The CDR3 region is CATSRLAGGPYEQYF. CDR3 in DNA: TGTGCCACCAGCAGACTAGCGGGAGGGCCCTACGAGCAGTACTTC.